This T cell receptor (beta chain) appears in the sequencing data of a study of T cell responses to AZD1222 COVID-19 vaccine. Study results and limitations: Baseline serology detected seropositivity in only 6 or 7 AZD1222 recipients.

The CDR3 extends over 12 amino acids. Trimming stripped 4 bases from V and 2 bases from J, with 4 bases between. In germline, CDR1 is SEHNR, CDR2 FQNEAQ (reference sequence). Sequenced by immunoSEQ multiplex PCR; TCRdb stores in-frame clones only, minus some. Among about 48,000 clones listed, approximately 90% were seen once. This clone has more than one count but fewer than ten. Its matching antigen is unknown. This specimen was peripheral blood, taken 28 days after the second AZD1222 dose. This sequence originates from an adult who received the AZD1222 COVID-19 vaccine. The gene calls are TRBV7-9 and TRBJ2-3; D ambiguous. For the CDR3, the DNA is TGTGCCAGCAGCTCATACACAGATACGCAGTATTTT. As protein: CASSSYTDTQYF.